The clone carrying this TCR beta chain has ten or more counts. The sample belongs to a study of Graves' ophthalmopathy and Graves' hyperthyroidism. CDR3 length equals 11 residues. The germline V gene encodes CDR1 MNHNS and CDR2 SASEGT. The V end was cut by 10 bases, the J end by 11 bases, with 17 bases between. RNA transcripts were the source from which TCR beta CDR3 regions were amplified. First-round RT-PCR relied on HTBI primers, and a second-round multiplex PCR came next. TCRdb used MiXCR to reprocess the multiplex PCR reads, holding one entry per CDR3 protein. The table includes hundreds of thousands of distinct CDR3 sequences, roughly 21% detected once.

The chain combines TRBV6-1 with TRBJ1-1, with D tentatively TRBD1 (5 bases). The sequence was collected from a woman aged 18 to 35 with stable Graves' hyperthyroidism. The sequencing input was peripheral blood. CDR3 sequence reads: CATRTNGGAFF. Here the CDR3 DNA reads TGTGCCACCAGGACCAACGGGGGGGCTTTCTTT.